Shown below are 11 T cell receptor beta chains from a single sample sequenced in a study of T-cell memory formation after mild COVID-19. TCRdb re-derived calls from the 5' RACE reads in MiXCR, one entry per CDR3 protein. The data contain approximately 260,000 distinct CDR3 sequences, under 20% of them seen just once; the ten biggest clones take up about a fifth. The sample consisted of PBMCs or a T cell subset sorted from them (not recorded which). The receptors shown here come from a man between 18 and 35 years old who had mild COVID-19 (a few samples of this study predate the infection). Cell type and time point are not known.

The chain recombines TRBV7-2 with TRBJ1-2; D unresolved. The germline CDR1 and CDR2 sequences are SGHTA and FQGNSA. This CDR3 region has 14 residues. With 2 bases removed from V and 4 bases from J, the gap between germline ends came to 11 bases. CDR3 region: CASSLSSPGYGYTF. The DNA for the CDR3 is TGTGCCAGCAGCTTAAGTTCTCCGGGCTATGGCTACACCTTC.

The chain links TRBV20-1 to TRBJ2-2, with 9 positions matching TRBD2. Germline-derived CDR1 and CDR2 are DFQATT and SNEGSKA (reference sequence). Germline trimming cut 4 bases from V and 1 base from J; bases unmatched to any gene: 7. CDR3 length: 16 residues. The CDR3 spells CSATRAGGLNTGELFF. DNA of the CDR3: TGCAGTGCTACCCGGGCGGGAGGGTTGAACACCGGGGAGCTGTTTTTT.

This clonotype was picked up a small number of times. CDR3 DNA sequence: TGCGCCAGCAGCCACTCTGGACGCACAGATACGCAGTATTTT. Residues: CASSHSGRTDTQYF. This chain links TRBV4-1 with TRBJ2-3; D call uncertain. Germline CDR1 and CDR2: MGHRA and YSYEKL. The CDR3 covers 14 residues. V shed 3 bases and J shed 1 base, with 8 bases lying between them.

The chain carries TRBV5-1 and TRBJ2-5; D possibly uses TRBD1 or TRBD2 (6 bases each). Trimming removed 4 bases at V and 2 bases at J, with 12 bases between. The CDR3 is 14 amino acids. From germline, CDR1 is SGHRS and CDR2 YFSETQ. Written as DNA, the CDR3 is TGCGCCAGCAGCCCTCGGGGGCGTCAAGAGACCCAGTACTTC. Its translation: CASSPRGRQETQYF.

CDR3 in DNA: TGCGCCAGCAGCTGGGACGGATCGAACACTGAAGCTTTCTTT. Translated, it gives CASSWDGSNTEAFF. The rearrangement joins TRBV5-1 to TRBJ1-1; D is perhaps TRBD1 (5 bases). Germline V lookup: CDR1 SGHRS, CDR2 YFSETQ. The V end was cut by 3 bases, the J end by 1 base, with 10 bases between. The CDR3 runs to 14 residues.

This CDR3 reads CASSPHLYNEQFF. The CDR3 DNA is TGTGCCAGCAGTCCCCACCTCTACAATGAGCAGTTCTTC. This chain joins TRBV6-5 and TRBJ2-1, with D hard to call. The CDR3 covers 13 residues. Germline V lookup: CDR1 MNHEY, CDR2 SVGAGI. Trimming took 5 bases from V and 3 from J, leaving 8 bases between them.

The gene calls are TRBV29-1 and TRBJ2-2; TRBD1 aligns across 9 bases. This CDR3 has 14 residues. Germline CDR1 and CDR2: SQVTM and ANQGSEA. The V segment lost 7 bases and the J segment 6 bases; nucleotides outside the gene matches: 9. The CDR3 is CSGIGTGRSGELFF. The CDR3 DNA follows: TGCAGCGGGATCGGGACAGGGAGGTCCGGGGAGCTGTTTTTT.

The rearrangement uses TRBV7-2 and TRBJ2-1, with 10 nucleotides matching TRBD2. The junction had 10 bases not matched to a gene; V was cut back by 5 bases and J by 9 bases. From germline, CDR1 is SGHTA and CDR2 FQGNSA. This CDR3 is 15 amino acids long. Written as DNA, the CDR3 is TGTGCCAGCAGCCGTTGGAGCGGGGGGGCGTTTGAGCAGTTCTTC. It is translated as CASSRWSGGAFEQFF.

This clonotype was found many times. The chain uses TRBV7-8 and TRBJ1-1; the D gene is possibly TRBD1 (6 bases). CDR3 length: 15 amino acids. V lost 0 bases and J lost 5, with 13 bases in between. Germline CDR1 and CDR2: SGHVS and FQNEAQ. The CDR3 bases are TGTGCCAGCAGCTTAGCACAGGGTTCGGGGACTGAAGCTTTCTTT. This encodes CASSLAQGSGTEAFF.

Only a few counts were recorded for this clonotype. The CDR3 DNA is TGCGCCAGCAGCTCGATGGAGGGACGGCAGAACTATGGCTACACCTTC. Its translation is CASSSMEGRQNYGYTF. The chain is built from TRBV5-1 and TRBJ1-2, with D possibly matching TRBD1 (5 bases). This CDR3 is 16 amino acids long. V was clipped by 3 bases and J by 2 bases, with 17 bases between them. Germline loops: CDR1 SGHRS, CDR2 YFSETQ.

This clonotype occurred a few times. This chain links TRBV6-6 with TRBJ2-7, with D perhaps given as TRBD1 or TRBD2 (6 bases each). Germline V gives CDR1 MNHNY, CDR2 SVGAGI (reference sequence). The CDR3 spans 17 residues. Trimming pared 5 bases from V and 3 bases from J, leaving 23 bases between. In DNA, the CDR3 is TGTGCCAGCAGTCCCCACTCCGACGGGGGCGTCATCTACGAGCAGTACGTC. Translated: CASSPHSDGGVIYEQYV.